This TCR beta chain was retrieved from a study of blood T cell repertoires in COVID-19. Study overall: Samples of COVID-19 (acute and convalescent) were obtained from the United States, Italy and Spain. T cells, B-cell-depleted T cells, or PBMCs provided the cDNA or gDNA that served as material.

Original data processing: Reference gene primer amplification gave estimated nucleated cell counts. Method: immunoSEQ multiplex PCR; TCRdb's copy keeps in-frame clones and lacks some. The V and J calls and clone size were taken over from that table, and D and trimming were inferred from the DNA. The sample records tens of thousands of clones, approximately 70% being singletons. This CDR3 has 15 residues. CDR1 and CDR2 from the germline V gene are SGHDN and FVKESK. Trimming pared 0 bases from V and 11 bases from J, leaving 14 bases between. The receptor was isolated from a man older than 75 with acute or convalescent COVID-19. The V and J genes are TRBV14 and TRBJ1-6; weak D call: TRBD1 (6 bases). The sequenced sample consisted of peripheral blood. CDR3 DNA: TGTGCCAGCAGCCAAGAGGGCAGGGGTAGAACACCCCTCCACTTT. It yields the protein CASSQEGRGRTPLHF.